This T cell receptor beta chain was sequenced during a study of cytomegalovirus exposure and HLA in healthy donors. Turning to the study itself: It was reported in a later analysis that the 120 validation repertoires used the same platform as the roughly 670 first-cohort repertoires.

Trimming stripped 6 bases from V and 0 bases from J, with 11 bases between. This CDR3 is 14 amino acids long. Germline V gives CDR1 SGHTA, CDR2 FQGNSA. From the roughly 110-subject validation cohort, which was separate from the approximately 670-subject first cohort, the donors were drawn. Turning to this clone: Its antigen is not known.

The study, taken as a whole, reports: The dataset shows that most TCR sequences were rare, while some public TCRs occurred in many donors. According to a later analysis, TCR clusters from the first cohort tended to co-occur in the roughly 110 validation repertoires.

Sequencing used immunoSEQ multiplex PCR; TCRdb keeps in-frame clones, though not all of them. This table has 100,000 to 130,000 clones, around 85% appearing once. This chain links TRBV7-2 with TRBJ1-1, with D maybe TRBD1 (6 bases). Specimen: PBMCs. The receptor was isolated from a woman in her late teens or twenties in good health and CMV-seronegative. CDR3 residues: CASRRQVMNTEAFF. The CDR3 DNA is TGTGCCAGCAGGAGACAGGTCATGAACACTGAAGCTTTCTTT.